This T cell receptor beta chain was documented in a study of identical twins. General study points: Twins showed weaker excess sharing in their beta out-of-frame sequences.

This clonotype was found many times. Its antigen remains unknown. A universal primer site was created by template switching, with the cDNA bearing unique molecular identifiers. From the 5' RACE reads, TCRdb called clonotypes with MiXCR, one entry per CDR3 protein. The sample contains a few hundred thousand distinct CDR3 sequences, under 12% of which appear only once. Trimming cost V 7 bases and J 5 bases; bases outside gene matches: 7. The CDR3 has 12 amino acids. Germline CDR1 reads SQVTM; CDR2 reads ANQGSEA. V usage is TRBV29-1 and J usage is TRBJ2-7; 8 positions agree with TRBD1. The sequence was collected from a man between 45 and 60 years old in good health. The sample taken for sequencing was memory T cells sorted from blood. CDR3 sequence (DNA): TGCAGCGCCCGACAGGGGATCGACGAGCAGTACTTC. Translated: CSARQGIDEQYF.